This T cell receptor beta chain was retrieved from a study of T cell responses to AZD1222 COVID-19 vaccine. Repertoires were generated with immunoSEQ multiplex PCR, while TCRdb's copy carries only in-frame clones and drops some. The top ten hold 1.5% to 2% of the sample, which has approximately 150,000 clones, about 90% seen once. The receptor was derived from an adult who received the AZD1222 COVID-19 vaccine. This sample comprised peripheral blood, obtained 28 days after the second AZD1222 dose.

CDR3 in amino acids: CASSIGMGANVLTF. The CDR3 DNA follows: TGTGCCAGTAGTATAGGGATGGGGGCCAACGTCCTGACTTTC. The genes are TRBV19 and TRBJ2-6; no firm D call. The CDR3 extends over 14 amino acids. Trimming shortened V by 1 base and J by 4 bases, and 5 bases separated the two germline ends. Germline lookup yields CDR1 LNHDA and CDR2 SQIVND (reference sequence).